Shown below are 9 T cell receptor beta chains from a single sample sequenced in a study of cytomegalovirus exposure and HLA in healthy donors (dated by TCRdb to 2015 to 2018). Library construction relied on the immunoSEQ multiplex PCR assay. The multiplex PCR relied on a mix of 60 forward primers for TCR Vbeta segments and 13 reverse primers for TCR Jbeta segments. Held by TCRdb, this immuneACCESS table contains in-frame sequences only and omits some clones. Under half of the omission traces to an unresolved V gene where checked; the cause of the rest is unknown. The sample data list some 200,000 clones, and about three quarters of these were observed just once. The ten largest clones add up to around 2.9% of the sample. The sequenced sample consisted of PBMCs. The receptors were sampled from a woman aged 60 to 75 in good health and CMV-seropositive.

This chain connects TRBV9 to TRBJ1-2; maybe TRBD1 (6 bases). This CDR3 spans 15 amino acids. Looked up from germline, CDR1 is SGDLS and CDR2 is YYNGEE. V was trimmed by 3 bases and J by 6 bases, leaving 18 bases between them. The CDR3 loop is CASSARVGAADGYTF. CDR3 DNA sequence: TGTGCCAGCAGCGCACGGGTGGGGGCAGCGGATGGCTACACCTTC. The variable domain in full, with the rest retrieved from reference TRBV9 and TRBJ1-2, is DSGVTQTPKHLITATGQRVTLRCSPRSGDLSVYWYQQSLDQGLQFLIQYYNGEERAKGNILERFSAQQFPDLHSELNLSSLELGDSALYFCASSARVGAADGYTFGSGTRLTVV.

The chain recombines TRBV21-1 with TRBJ1-5. TRBV21-1 represents a pseudogene. The CDR3 covers 16 residues. In DNA form, the CDR3 reads TGTGCCAGCAGCAAAACCGAGGAAGGGAGGGATCAGCCCCAGCATTTT. Encoded protein: CASSKTEEGRDQPQHF.

This chain links TRBV15 with TRBJ1-1, with D possibly matching TRBD1 (5 bases). V was cut by 0 bases and J by 0 bases, with 8 bases left in between. Germline CDR1 and CDR2: LNHNV and YYDKDF (reference sequence). The CDR3 extends over 15 amino acids. CDR3 loop: CATSRDGHLNTEAFF. The CDR3 DNA follows: TGTGCCACCAGCAGAGATGGACATCTGAACACTGAAGCTTTCTTT.

As to this clone: Its ends do not fully match the called genes, so a read error is possible. The V and J genes are TRBV9 and TRBJ2-3, with 7 nucleotides matching TRBD1. Germline V gene data show CDR1 as SGDLS and CDR2 as YYNGEE. The length of the CDR3 is 15 residues. The CDR3 DNA sequence: TGTGCCAGCAGCGTAGGGGGGACAGACACAGGTACGCAGTATTTT. Amino acids: CASSVGGTDTGTQYF.

This chain uses TRBV6-5 with TRBJ2-5; D ambiguous. CDR1 MNHEY and CDR2 SVGAGI come from the germline V gene. The length of the CDR3 is 13 residues. Trimming pared 5 bases from V and 1 base from J, leaving 8 bases between. CDR3 sequence: CASSPQFQETQYF. The CDR3 DNA is TGTGCCAGCAGTCCTCAGTTCCAAGAGACCCAGTACTTC.

Remarks on this clone: At one boundary the junction diverges from the germline segment, which might be a read error. V usage is TRBV5-1 and J usage is TRBJ2-1, with 10 bases identical to TRBD2. Germline V gives CDR1 SGHRS, CDR2 YFSETQ. The CDR3 length is 15 residues. In DNA form, the CDR3 reads TGCGCCAGCAGGTTGGGACTAGCGACCTACAATGAGCAGTTCTTC. Translation gives CASRLGLATYNEQFF.

The chain links TRBV6-5 to TRBJ2-3, with D uncertain. CDR1 and CDR2 from the germline V gene are MNHEY and SVGAGI. This CDR3 is built from 15 residues. Trimming took 6 bases from V and 2 from J, leaving 15 bases between them. The CDR3 reads CASRGDLSYTDTQYF. In nucleotides, the CDR3 is TGTGCCAGCAGGGGCGACCTATCCTACACAGATACGCAGTATTTT.

The V call is TRBV29-1, the J call TRBJ1-1; TRBD1 matches at 7 bases. The CDR3 runs to 13 residues. V shed 7 bases and J 0 bases; nucleotides not matched to a gene: 5. Germline V gives CDR1 SQVTM, CDR2 ANQGSEA. The DNA for the CDR3 is TGCAGCGCGAAGGGACAGATGAACACTGAAGCTTTCTTT. It translates to CSAKGQMNTEAFF. Full variable domain (rest looked up from reference TRBV29-1 and TRBJ1-1): SAVISQKPSRDICQRGTSLTIQCQVDSQVTMMFWYRQQPGQSLTLIATANQGSEATYESGFVIDKFPISRPNLTFSTLTVSNMSPEDSSIYLCSAKGQMNTEAFFGQGTRLTVV.

The chain employs TRBV18 and TRBJ2-3, with no clear D. V was shortened by 2 bases and J by 5 bases, with 11 bases between the two germline ends. The CDR3 loop spans 14 amino acids. In germline, CDR1 is KGHSH, CDR2 LQKENI. CDR3 sequence reads: CASSPRSVGDTQYF. CDR3 bases: TGTGCCAGCTCACCAAGGAGCGTGGGAGATACGCAGTATTTT. Combining the CDR3 with reference TRBV18 and TRBJ2-3 gives the whole variable domain NAGVMQNPRHLVRRRGQEARLRCSPMKGHSHVYWYRQLPEEGLKFMVYLQKENIIDESGMPKERFSAEFPKEGPSILRIQQVVRGDSAAYFCASSPRSVGDTQYFGPGTRLTVL.